This passage covers 19 T cell receptor beta chains from one sample sequenced in a study of cytomegalovirus exposure and HLA in healthy donors. TCRdb's table, derived via immunoSEQ multiplex PCR, lists solely in-frame clones and lacks some. The sample lists about 120,000 clones; around 95% were seen once. Specimen: PBMCs. The receptor set was obtained from a man aged 18 to 30 in good health and CMV-seronegative.

This chain uses TRBV6-5 with TRBJ2-5; perhaps TRBD1 as D (6 bases). The V end was cut by 6 bases, the J end by 5 bases, with 10 bases between. The CDR3 is made up of 12 amino acids. CDR1 MNHEY and CDR2 SVGAGI come from the germline V gene. This chain's CDR3 is CASSPTGETQYF. The CDR3 DNA follows: TGTGCCAGCAGCCCTACAGGGGAGACCCAGTACTTC.

The rearrangement links TRBV4-1 to TRBJ2-7; 7 bases match TRBD1. From germline, CDR1 is MGHRA and CDR2 YSYEKL. Losses at the gene ends were 1 base for V and 1 base for J; bases not matched to a gene: 7. The length of the CDR3 is 16 residues. CDR3 region: CASSQGVWTGSYEQYF. Written as DNA, the CDR3 is TGCGCCAGCAGCCAAGGGGTTTGGACAGGTTCCTACGAGCAGTACTTC.

The chain has TRBV27 and TRBJ2-3, with TRBD2 identical over 8 bases. V lost 8 bases, J lost 4 bases, and 8 bases stayed unmatched. CDR3 length: 14 residues. Germline V gives CDR1 MNHEY, CDR2 SMNVEV (reference sequence). The CDR3 DNA reads TGTGCCAGCGGGATTACGGGAGGGCCAGATACGCAGTATTTT. The encoded protein is CASGITGGPDTQYF.

The V call is TRBV10-1, the J call TRBJ2-6; D gene ambiguous. The CDR3 is made up of 17 amino acids. The V end lost 6 bases, the J end lost 0 bases, and 15 bases lay between the germline ends. Germline V CDR1 and CDR2: WNHNN, SYGVQD (reference sequence). The DNA of the CDR3 is TGCGCCAGCAGCACCGGGTTTTGCAGCTCTGGGGCCAACGTCCTGACTTTC. It is translated as CASSTGFCSSGANVLTF.

The chain is built from TRBV29-1 and TRBJ2-7; 11 nucleotides match TRBD1. The germline V gene has CDR1 SQVTM and CDR2 ANQGSEA. The CDR3 has 15 residues. V lost 6 bases, J lost 4 bases, and 11 bases stayed unmatched. CDR3 sequence reads: CSVGGGQGGSYEQYF. Written as DNA, the CDR3 is TGCAGCGTGGGAGGGGGACAGGGGGGTTCTTACGAGCAGTACTTC.

The rearrangement uses TRBV7-2 and TRBJ2-1, with 11 bases fitting TRBD1. From germline, CDR1 is SGHTA and CDR2 FQGNSA. The ends lost 5 bases at V and 6 bases at J; junction bases unmatched: 9. The CDR3 covers 16 residues. The CDR3: CASSPQGTGGVNEQFF. CDR3 bases: TGTGCCAGCAGCCCGCAGGGGACAGGGGGTGTCAATGAGCAGTTCTTC.

The rearrangement joins TRBV5-4 to TRBJ2-2; possible D gene TRBD2, 5 bases. Looked up from germline, CDR1 is SGHNT and CDR2 is YYREEE (reference sequence). V lost 2 bases and J 0 bases, leaving 11 bases between the germline ends. There are 16 residues in the CDR3. The CDR3 bases are TGTGCCAGCAGCTTCGGACTCTTAACGAACACCGGGGAGCTGTTTTTT. This sequence encodes CASSFGLLTNTGELFF. The full variable domain, completed using reference TRBV5-4 and TRBJ2-2, is ETGVTQSPTHLIKTRGQQVTLRCSSQSGHNTVSWYQQALGQGPQFIFQYYREEENGRGNFPPRFSGLQFPNYSSELNVNALELDDSALYLCASSFGLLTNTGELFFGEGSRLTVL.

The chain uses TRBV5-1 and TRBJ2-3; TRBD1 matches 7 bases. Trimming at V came to 3 bases and at J to 6 bases, leaving 4 bases not matched to a gene. The germline V gene encodes CDR1 SGHRS and CDR2 YFSETQ. This CDR3 has 13 amino acids. For the CDR3, the DNA is TGCGCCAGCAGCTCCGACAGGGATGATACGCAGTATTTT. Translation gives CASSSDRDDTQYF.

The J gene is TRBJ2-6, the V gene TRBV29-1; the D gene is possibly TRBD1 (5 bases). CDR1 and CDR2 (germline): SQVTM, ANQGSEA. The CDR3 extends over 16 amino acids. Trimming took off 5 bases at V and 0 bases at J, with 14 bases between the two ends. The CDR3 here is CSVTVTGFSGANVLTF. Here the CDR3 DNA reads TGCAGCGTTACCGTTACAGGCTTCTCTGGGGCCAACGTCCTGACTTTC.

The genes are TRBV11-2 and TRBJ2-4; 7 bases fit TRBD2. Germline CDR1 is SGHAT and CDR2 is FQNNGV. The CDR3 consists of 19 residues. Unmatched junction bases numbered 23, after V lost 5 bases and J lost 7 bases. The CDR3 sequence: CASSRLATSEEAALNIQYF. The CDR3 nucleotides are TGTGCCAGCAGCCGCCTGGCCACTAGCGAGGAGGCCGCATTGAACATTCAGTACTTC.

This sequence joins TRBV5-1 and TRBJ1-1; the match to TRBD1 covers 8 bases. The CDR3 runs to 14 residues. Germline V lookup: CDR1 SGHRS, CDR2 YFSETQ. Trimming took 5 bases from V and 0 from J; bases not matched to a gene: 3. CDR3 region: CASRPQGVNTEAFF. The CDR3 DNA is TGCGCCAGCAGACCACAGGGGGTGAACACTGAAGCTTTCTTT. The full variable domain, completed using reference TRBV5-1 and TRBJ1-1, is KAGVTQTPRYLIKTRGQQVTLSCSPISGHRSVSWYQQTPGQGLQFLFEYFSETQRNKGNFPGRFSGRQFSNSRSEMNVSTLELGDSALYLCASRPQGVNTEAFFGQGTRLTVV.

The V call is TRBV9, the J call TRBJ2-3, with 7 positions matching TRBD1. The CDR3 has 17 amino acids. Germline V gives CDR1 SGDLS, CDR2 YYNGEE. J was trimmed by 2 bases and V by 4 bases; bases with no gene match: 13. In nucleotides, the CDR3 is TGTGCCAGCAGCACCGCCGTGGGACAGACATACACAGATACGCAGTATTTT. Amino acid sequence: CASSTAVGQTYTDTQYF.

This clone appeared many times. The chain uses TRBV7-9 and TRBJ2-1, with 8 bases that match TRBD2. Germline V gene lookup returns CDR1 SEHNR and CDR2 FQNEAQ (reference sequence). The CDR3 loop spans 16 amino acids. Unmatched junction bases numbered 8, after V lost 0 bases and J lost 7 bases. The CDR3 bases are TGTGCCAGCAGCTTAGCGTTAGCGGGGACGAGGAATGAGCAGTTCTTC. It codes for CASSLALAGTRNEQFF.

Only a few counts were recorded for this clone. The chain has TRBV6-1 and TRBJ1-2; TRBD1 might be the D (6 bases). The V gene lost 6 bases and the J gene lost 4 bases, with 15 bases spanning the gap. This CDR3 contains 14 residues. Germline V gene lookup returns CDR1 MNHNS and CDR2 SASEGT. The CDR3 here is CASRASGTSYGYTF. CDR3 DNA: TGTGCCAGCAGAGCCTCCGGGACATCCTATGGCTACACCTTC.

V and J are TRBV7-9 and TRBJ2-3; D remains unclear. The CDR3 totals 13 residues. Germline V gene sequence: CDR1 SEHNR, CDR2 FQNEAQ (reference sequence). The V end lost 5 bases, the J end lost 5 bases, and 11 bases lay between the germline ends. The CDR3 nucleotides are TGTGCCAGCAGCCCCACCCGGGTAGATACGCAGTATTTT. Translation gives CASSPTRVDTQYF.

The chain employs TRBV11-3 and TRBJ2-7, with 9 bases aligning to TRBD1. The CDR3 is made up of 15 amino acids. Trimming took 5 bases from V and 2 from J; bases not matched to a gene: 7. Germline CDR1 SGHNT, CDR2 YENEEA. CDR3 nucleotide sequence: TGTGCCAGCAGCCAACCGGGACAGGGTACCTACGAGCAGTACTTC. This translates into CASSQPGQGTYEQYF.

V and J are TRBV4-2 and TRBJ1-1; possible D gene TRBD1, 5 bases. The V end lost 3 bases, the J end lost 6 bases, and 8 bases lay between the germline ends. This CDR3 has 12 residues. Germline CDR1 reads LGHNA; CDR2 reads YNFKEQ. CDR3 residues: CASSQGEAEAFF. The CDR3 nucleotides read TGTGCCAGCAGCCAGGGGGAGGCTGAAGCTTTCTTT.

The chain has TRBV5-1 and TRBJ1-3, with D possibly being TRBD1 (5 bases). This CDR3 has 14 residues. From germline, CDR1 is SGHRS and CDR2 YFSETQ. V lost 4 bases and J lost 2, with 10 bases in between. In DNA form, the CDR3 reads TGCGCCAGCAGCCCTGAAGGGGCTGGAAACACCATATATTTT. Its translation is CASSPEGAGNTIYF.

CDR3 sequence: CASSQDRNEKLFF. CDR3 DNA: TGTGCCAGCAGCCAAGACAGAAATGAAAAACTGTTTTTT. V and J are TRBV7-2 and TRBJ1-4; TRBD1 is a possible D gene (5 bases). With 5 bases removed from V and 5 bases from J, the gap between germline ends came to 9 bases. CDR3 length equals 13 residues. Germline V gene data show CDR1 as SGHTA and CDR2 as FQGNSA.